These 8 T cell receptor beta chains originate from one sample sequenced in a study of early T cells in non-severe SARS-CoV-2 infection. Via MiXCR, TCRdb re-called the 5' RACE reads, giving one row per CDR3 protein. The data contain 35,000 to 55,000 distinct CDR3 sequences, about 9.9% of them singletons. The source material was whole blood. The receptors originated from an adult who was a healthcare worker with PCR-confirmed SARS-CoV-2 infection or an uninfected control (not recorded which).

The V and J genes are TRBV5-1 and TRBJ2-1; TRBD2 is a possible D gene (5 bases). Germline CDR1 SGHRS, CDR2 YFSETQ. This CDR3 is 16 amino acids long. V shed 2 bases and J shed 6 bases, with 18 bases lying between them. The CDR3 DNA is TGCGCCAGCAGCTTCGGACTGTATCCCCTCGTCAATGAGCAGTTCTTC. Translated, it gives CASSFGLYPLVNEQFF. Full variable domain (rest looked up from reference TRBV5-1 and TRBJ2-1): KAGVTQTPRYLIKTRGQQVTLSCSPISGHRSVSWYQQTPGQGLQFLFEYFSETQRNKGNFPGRFSGRQFSNSRSEMNVSTLELGDSALYLCASSFGLYPLVNEQFFGPGTRLTVL.

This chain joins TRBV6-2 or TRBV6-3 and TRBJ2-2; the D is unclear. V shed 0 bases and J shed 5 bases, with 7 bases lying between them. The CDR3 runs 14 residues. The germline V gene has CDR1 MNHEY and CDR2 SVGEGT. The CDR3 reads CASSYSKGTGELFF. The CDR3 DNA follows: TGTGCCAGCAGTTACTCGAAAGGAACCGGGGAGCTGTTTTTT.

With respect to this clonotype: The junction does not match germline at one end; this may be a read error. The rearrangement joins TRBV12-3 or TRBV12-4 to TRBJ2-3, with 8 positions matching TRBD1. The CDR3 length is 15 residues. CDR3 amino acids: CTSRGPATYGDTQYF. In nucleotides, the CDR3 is TGTACCAGCAGGGGGCCCGCTACGTATGGAGATACGCAGTATTTT.

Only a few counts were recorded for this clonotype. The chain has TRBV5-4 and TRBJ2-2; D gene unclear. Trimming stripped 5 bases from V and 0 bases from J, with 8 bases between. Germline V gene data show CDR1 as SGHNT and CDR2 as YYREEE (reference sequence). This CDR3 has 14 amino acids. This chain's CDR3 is CASRDDANTGELFF. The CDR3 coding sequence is TGTGCCAGCAGGGACGACGCGAACACCGGGGAGCTGTTTTTT.

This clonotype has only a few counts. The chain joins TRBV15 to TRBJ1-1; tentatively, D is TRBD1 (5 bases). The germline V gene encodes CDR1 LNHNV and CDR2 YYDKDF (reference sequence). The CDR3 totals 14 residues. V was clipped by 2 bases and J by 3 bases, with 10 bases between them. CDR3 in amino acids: CATSRSWGDTEAFF. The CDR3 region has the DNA TGTGCCACCAGCAGATCGTGGGGGGACACTGAAGCTTTCTTT.

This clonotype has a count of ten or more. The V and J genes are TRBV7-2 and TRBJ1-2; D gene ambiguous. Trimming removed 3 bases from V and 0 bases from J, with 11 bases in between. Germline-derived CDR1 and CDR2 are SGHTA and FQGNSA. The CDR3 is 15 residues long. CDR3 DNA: TGTGCCAGCAGCTTCGGACCGGAATCTAACTATGGCTACACCTTC. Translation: CASSFGPESNYGYTF.

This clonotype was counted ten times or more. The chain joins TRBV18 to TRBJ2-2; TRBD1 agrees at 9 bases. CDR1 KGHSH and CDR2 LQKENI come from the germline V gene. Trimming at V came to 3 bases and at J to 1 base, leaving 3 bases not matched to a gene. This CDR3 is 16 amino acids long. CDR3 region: CASSPLDRGNTGELFF. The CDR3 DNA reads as TGTGCCAGCTCACCCCTGGACAGGGGGAACACCGGGGAGCTGTTTTTT.

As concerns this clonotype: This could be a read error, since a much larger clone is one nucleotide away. This CDR3 is CASSAYSWGSYEQYF. Written as DNA, the CDR3 is TGTGCCAGTAGTGCCTATTCTTGGGGCTCCTACGAGCAGTACTTC. The chain joins TRBV19 to TRBJ2-7, with D unclear. Germline V lookup: CDR1 LNHDA, CDR2 SQIVND (reference sequence). V was clipped by 5 bases and J by 0 bases, with 14 bases between them. CDR3 length: 15 amino acids.